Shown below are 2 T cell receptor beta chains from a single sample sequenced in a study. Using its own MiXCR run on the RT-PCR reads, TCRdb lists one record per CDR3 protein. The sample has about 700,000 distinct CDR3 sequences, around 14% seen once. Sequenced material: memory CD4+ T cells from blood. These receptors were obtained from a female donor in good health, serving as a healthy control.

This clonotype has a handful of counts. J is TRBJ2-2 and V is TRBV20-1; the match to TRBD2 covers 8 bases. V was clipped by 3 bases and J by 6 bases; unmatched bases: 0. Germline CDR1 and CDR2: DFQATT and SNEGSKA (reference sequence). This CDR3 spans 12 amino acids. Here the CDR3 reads CSARRGAGELFF. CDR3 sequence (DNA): TGCAGTGCTAGGCGGGGGGCCGGGGAGCTGTTTTTT.

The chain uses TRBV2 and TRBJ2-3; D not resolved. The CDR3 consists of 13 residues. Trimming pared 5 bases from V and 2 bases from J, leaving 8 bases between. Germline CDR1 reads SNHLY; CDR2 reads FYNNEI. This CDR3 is CASSRAFTDTQYF. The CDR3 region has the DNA TGTGCCAGCAGTCGGGCGTTCACAGATACGCAGTATTTT.